The 7 T cell receptor beta chains below were found in one sample sequenced in a study of blood T cell repertoires in COVID-19. TCRdb's table, derived via immunoSEQ multiplex PCR, lists solely in-frame clones and lacks some. The table has roughly 82,000 clones, almost 85% seen once; the top ten hold 10%. Sequencing was performed on peripheral blood. The receptor source for this set is a man in his 60s with acute or convalescent COVID-19.

The chain employs TRBV4-3 and TRBJ2-2; possible D gene TRBD1, 6 bases. The CDR3 runs 14 residues. The germline V and J ends were trimmed by 1 base and 3 bases, with 6 bases remaining between them. Per germline, CDR1 LGHNA and CDR2 YSLEER. CDR3 sequence: CASSQGGHTGELFF. As DNA, the CDR3 is TGCGCCAGCAGCCAAGGGGGGCACACCGGGGAGCTGTTTTTT.

The rearrangement uses TRBV6-6 and TRBJ2-4; the match to TRBD1 covers 12 bases. The CDR3 loop spans 18 amino acids. The germline gives CDR1 MNHNY, CDR2 SVGAGI (reference sequence). With V trimmed by 5 bases and J by 2 bases, 10 bases remained unmatched. CDR3 sequence: CASSRTGQGAVTKNIQYF. The CDR3 DNA sequence: TGTGCCAGCAGTCGAACGGGACAGGGGGCAGTCACCAAAAACATTCAGTACTTC.

The rearrangement joins TRBV6-5 to TRBJ1-4; 10 bases match TRBD1. The junction had 5 bases not matched to a gene; V was cut back by 5 bases and J by 8 bases. The germline gives CDR1 MNHEY, CDR2 SVGAGI. This CDR3 is 14 amino acids long. The CDR3 loop reads CASSLDRGREKLFF. The CDR3 DNA is TGTGCCAGCAGTCTCGACAGGGGGCGCGAAAAACTGTTTTTT.

The J gene is TRBJ2-7, the V gene TRBV15; 7 bases are a match to TRBD2. This CDR3 spans 15 amino acids. V shed 5 bases, J shed 0 bases, and the junction held 7 bases outside the gene matches. Germline V gene lookup returns CDR1 LNHNV and CDR2 YYDKDF (reference sequence). The CDR3 nucleotides read TGTGCCACCAGCTTGAGACGCGGGAGCTCCTACGAGCAGTACTTC. Translating it yields CATSLRRGSSYEQYF.

The V and J genes are TRBV7-8 and TRBJ2-5; D not resolved. The ends were cut back, 7 bases at V and 5 bases at J, with 17 bases in the middle. This CDR3 is 14 amino acids long. CDR1 and CDR2 from the germline V gene are SGHVS and FQNEAQ. In nucleotides, the CDR3 is TGTGCCAGCAATCCCGGGTTGGCCACGGAGACCCAGTACTTC. Its translation: CASNPGLATETQYF.

The chain uses TRBV28 and TRBJ2-7; TRBD1 agrees at 7 bases. With V trimmed by 6 bases and J by 1 base, 3 bases remained unmatched. The CDR3 sequence is 13 residues long. Germline V CDR1 and CDR2: MDHEN, SYDVKM. CDR3 nucleotides: TGTGCCAGCAGGACGGACAGGTCCTACGAGCAGTACTTC. Its protein product is CASRTDRSYEQYF.

This clone showed up just a few times. The rearrangement links TRBV12-5 to TRBJ2-5; the D is unclear. The CDR3 extends over 13 amino acids. Trimming pared 1 base from V and 1 base from J, leaving 4 bases between. From germline, CDR1 is LGHNT and CDR2 FRNRAP. The CDR3 here is CASGLGSQETQYF. CDR3 in DNA: TGTGCTAGTGGTTTGGGCAGCCAAGAGACCCAGTACTTC.